A single sample gave rise to the 19 T cell receptor beta chains below, sequenced in a study of T cells after yellow fever vaccination. TCRdb re-derived calls from the 5' RACE reads in MiXCR, one entry per CDR3 protein. The sample has a few hundred thousand distinct CDR3 sequences; around 6.5% are singletons. Here the sequenced sample was PBMCs, taken 5 days after the yellow fever booster vaccination. The receptor set was obtained from a man aged 25-40 years who received the YFV17D yellow fever vaccine.

Points on this clonotype: The junction departs from the called germline gene at one end, perhaps through a read error. V gene TRBV10-2 combines with J gene TRBJ2-2; possibly TRBD1 for D (6 bases). The CDR3 has 12 amino acids. Germline V lookup: CDR1 WSHSY, CDR2 SAAADI. As DNA, the CDR3 is TGCGCCGGGTCCCGGGACACCGGGGAGCTGATTTTT. The encoded protein is CAGSRDTGELIF.

This clonotype was detected only a few times. In nucleotides, the CDR3 is TGCAGTGCCACCTTCTCCTACGAGCAGTACTTC. It translates to CSATFSYEQYF. This sequence joins TRBV20-1 and TRBJ2-7, with D unclear. Germline V gene data show CDR1 as DFQATT and CDR2 as SNEGSKA (reference sequence). Deletions cut 6 bases from V and 0 bases from J, with 6 bases between. CDR3 length: 11 residues.

A few counts support this clonotype. This sequence may be a read error, since a much larger clone differs from it by one base. The genes are TRBV4-2 and TRBJ2-1; TRBD2 is a possible D gene (6 bases). CDR1 and CDR2 from the germline V gene are LGHNA and YNFKEQ. The CDR3 covers 15 residues. V lost 4 bases and J 0 bases, leaving 10 bases between the germline ends. This CDR3 reads CASSPRESSYNEQFF. CDR3 nucleotides: TGTGCCAGCAGCCCCCGGGAGAGCTCCTACAATGAGCAGTTCTTC.

This clonotype appeared a few times. The chain joins TRBV20-1 to TRBJ2-5; 8 bases are shared with TRBD2. Trimming removed 3 bases from V and 9 bases from J; junction bases left unmatched: 15. CDR1 is DFQATT and CDR2 is SNEGSKA in the germline V gene (reference sequence). CDR3 length: 15 residues. CDR3 amino acids: CSARGRREVERAQYF. CDR3 DNA sequence: TGCAGTGCTAGGGGGCGGCGGGAGGTCGAACGGGCCCAGTACTTC.

This clonotype has ten or more counts. The J gene is TRBJ2-7, the V gene TRBV15; 8 bases map to TRBD1. The CDR3 loop spans 14 amino acids. J was trimmed by 3 bases and V by 3 bases; bases with no gene match: 4. Germline CDR1 and CDR2: LNHNV and YYDKDF (reference sequence). The CDR3 is CATSRTGAGYEQYF. CDR3 DNA sequence: TGTGCCACCAGCAGGACAGGGGCAGGCTACGAGCAGTACTTC.

The table lists this clonotype with a few counts. The J gene is TRBJ2-1, the V gene TRBV29-1; 10 bases align to TRBD1. Looked up from germline, CDR1 is SQVTM and CDR2 is ANQGSEA. Trimming removed 6 bases from V and 10 bases from J; junction bases left unmatched: 9. The length of the CDR3 is 13 residues. DNA of the CDR3: TGCAGCGTGGGGACAGGGGAGGAAGGGGAGCAGTTCTTC. Translated, it gives CSVGTGEEGEQFF.

This clonotype was detected many times. The V call is TRBV7-2, the J call TRBJ1-2; a weak D match, TRBD1 (5 bases). The germline gives CDR1 SGHTA, CDR2 FQGNSA. CDR3 size: 16 residues. The V end was cut by 4 bases, the J end by 3 bases, with 18 bases between. CDR3: CASSSDLWGGDYGYTF. The CDR3 bases are TGTGCCAGCAGCTCCGATCTCTGGGGGGGAGACTATGGCTACACCTTC.

The table lists this clonotype with many counts. The gene calls are TRBV10-3 and TRBJ2-5; tentatively, D is TRBD1 (7 bases). This CDR3 is 15 amino acids long. The V end was cut by 10 bases, the J end by 0 bases, with 18 bases between. CDR1 and CDR2 from the germline V gene are ENHRY and SYGVKD. The CDR3 loop reads CATGRGTADQETQYF. As DNA, the CDR3 is TGTGCCACCGGACGGGGGACAGCCGACCAAGAGACCCAGTACTTC.

Ten or more counts support this clonotype. The V call is TRBV7-6, the J call TRBJ2-7; D perhaps matches TRBD2 (5 bases). The CDR3 covers 15 residues. Germline V lookup: CDR1 SGHVS, CDR2 FNYEAQ. The germline V and J ends were trimmed by 1 base and 3 bases, with 13 bases remaining between them. This chain's CDR3 is CASSLGDPGNYEQYF. As DNA, the CDR3 is TGTGCCAGCAGCTTAGGGGATCCGGGAAACTACGAGCAGTACTTC.

The gene calls are TRBV30 and TRBJ2-2; tentative D call: TRBD2 (6 bases). Trimming shortened V by 1 base and J by 5 bases, and 17 bases separated the two germline ends. The CDR3 is made up of 16 amino acids. Germline CDR1 and CDR2: GTSNPN and SVGIG (reference sequence). The CDR3, as DNA: TGTGCCTGGAGTGCCGAGCCCCGGAGGGAAACCGGGGAGCTGTTTTTT. This gives the protein CAWSAEPRRETGELFF. The full variable domain, rest sourced from reference TRBV30 and TRBJ2-2, is SQTIHQWPATLVQPVGSPLSLECTVEGTSNPNLYWYRQAAGRGLQLLFYSVGIGQISSEVPQNLSASRPQDRQFILSSKKLLLSDSGFYLCAWSAEPRRETGELFFGEGSRLTVL.

This clonotype was counted only a few times. The chain links TRBV9 to TRBJ2-1; maybe TRBD1 (6 bases). Trimming removed 6 bases at V and 1 base at J, with 11 bases between. The CDR3 consists of 14 residues. Germline CDR1 and CDR2: SGDLS and YYNGEE. CDR3 sequence (DNA): TGTGCCAGCAACCGACAGGAGTCCTACAATGAGCAGTTCTTC. The encoded protein is CASNRQESYNEQFF.

Ten or more counts support this clonotype. The junction departs from the called germline gene at one end, perhaps through a read error. This chain joins TRBV6-5 and TRBJ2-7, with 7 bases fitting TRBD2. This CDR3 has 16 residues. Germline V gives CDR1 MNHEY, CDR2 SVGAGI. The CDR3 loop reads CASSYSVGGPSYQQYF. The CDR3 DNA sequence: TGTGCCAGCAGTTACTCGGTGGGAGGGCCCTCCTACCAGCAGTACTTC.

This clonotype has a count of ten or more. This sequence joins TRBV5-1 and TRBJ1-2, with D possibly matching TRBD1 (5 bases). Germline V gene sequence: CDR1 SGHRS, CDR2 YFSETQ. This CDR3 comprises 13 residues. Trimming removed 2 bases from V and 1 base from J, with 6 bases in between. The CDR3 DNA sequence: TGCGCCAGCAGCTTCGACAGTAACTATGGCTACACCTTC. It codes for CASSFDSNYGYTF.

This clonotype has a count of ten or more. This rearrangement joins TRBV6-5 to TRBJ1-1; no reliable D call. With 2 bases removed from V and 1 base from J, the gap between germline ends came to 8 bases. Germline lookup yields CDR1 MNHEY and CDR2 SVGAGI. CDR3 size: 14 residues. DNA for the CDR3: TGTGCCAGCAGTTACGGTTGGAGGAACACTGAAGCTTTCTTT. Translating it yields CASSYGWRNTEAFF.

This clonotype was picked up a small number of times. The chain links TRBV12-3 or TRBV12-4 to TRBJ2-7; 9 bases are shared with TRBD1. V lost 5 bases to trimming and J lost 9 bases; unmatched junction nucleotides: 17. The CDR3 spans 16 residues. This CDR3 is CASSRGTTGGEGSQYF. CDR3 coding DNA: TGTGCCAGCAGTCGGGGAACGACAGGGGGAGAGGGGTCGCAGTACTTC.

At least ten counts were recorded for this clonotype. V is TRBV6-1 and J is TRBJ2-7, with TRBD1 matching over 10 bases. Germline V gene sequence: CDR1 MNHNS, CDR2 SASEGT. J gave up 1 base and V 6 bases, and 3 bases lay outside the gene matches. The CDR3 runs to 14 residues. CDR3 sequence reads: CASRGQGGSYEQYF. CDR3 nucleotides: TGTGCCAGCAGAGGACAGGGGGGGTCCTACGAGCAGTACTTC.

This chain joins TRBV6-5 and TRBJ1-2; the D gene is possibly TRBD1 (5 bases). The V end lost 6 bases, the J end lost 8 bases, and 13 bases lay between the germline ends. Germline-derived CDR1 and CDR2 are MNHEY and SVGAGI. The CDR3 sequence is 12 residues long. Here the CDR3 DNA reads TGTGCCAGCAGGCAAATCAGGGACGGCTACACCTTC. It yields the protein CASRQIRDGYTF.

V usage is TRBV4-3 and J usage is TRBJ2-7; D may be TRBD2 (5 bases). Trimming took 4 bases from V and 6 from J, leaving 16 bases between them. The CDR3 contains 14 residues. The germline CDR1 and CDR2 sequences are LGHNA and YSLEER. CDR3 loop: CASSLGLVRVEQYF. The DNA of the CDR3 is TGCGCCAGCAGCCTAGGACTCGTCCGGGTCGAGCAGTACTTC.

This clonotype is classed as medium-sized. The gene calls are TRBV10-3 and TRBJ2-3, with TRBD2 matching over 9 bases. Germline-derived CDR1 and CDR2 are ENHRY and SYGVKD. The CDR3 is 13 amino acids. The CDR3 sequence is CAIQREDLDTQYF. CDR3 in DNA: TGTGCTATTCAGCGGGAGGATCTAGATACGCAGTATTTT.